The present entry profiles one T cell receptor (beta chain) with its context. This sample was included in a study of blood T cell repertoires in COVID-19. As for the study in general: Specimens from acute and convalescent COVID-19 originated in the United States, Italy and Spain. The cDNA or gDNA used as material had been derived from T cells, B-cell-depleted T cells, or PBMCs.

The length of the CDR3 is 16 residues. V shed 1 base and J 8 bases; nucleotides not matched to a gene: 7. Germline V lookup: CDR1 SGHAT, CDR2 FQNNGV. Per the authors' pipeline: Reference gene primers were amplified, and this amplification served to estimate nucleated cell counts. Only in-frame clones appear in the TCRdb table, and some are missing; sequencing was by immunoSEQ multiplex PCR. The V and J calls and clone size are taken from that table; D and trimming were inferred from the DNA. Among about 140,000 clones listed, 88% were seen once. Sequencing used peripheral blood. This receptor was taken from a woman aged 60-75 years with acute or convalescent COVID-19. The genes are TRBV11-2 and TRBJ1-6; 8 bases are shared with TRBD1. CDR3 protein: CASSLVRDRIDSPLHF. DNA of the CDR3: TGTGCCAGCAGCTTAGTGAGGGACAGGATCGATTCACCCCTCCACTTT. The variable domain in full, completed from reference TRBV11-2 and TRBJ1-6, reads EAGVAQSPRYKIIEKRQSVAFWCNPISGHATLYWYQQILGQGPKLLIQFQNNGVVDDSQLPKDRFSAERLKGVDSTLKIQPAKLEDSAVYLCASSLVRDRIDSPLHFGNGTRLTVT.